The clone carrying this TCR beta chain was seen more than once but under ten times. Its specificity is unknown. The whole isolated RNA underwent reverse transcription, so sequencing captured expressed TCRB transcripts. The table came from immunoSEQ multiplex PCR; TCRdb's copy has only in-frame clones and leaves some out. The table has 95,000 to 150,000 clones, about 15% seen once. This entry is derived from a study of beta chain features in type 1 diabetes. Study-level findings and limits: Moderate yet significant TCRB CDR3 shortening was seen in Type 1 diabetes patients in all four CD4+ subsets.

The CDR3 has 12 residues. Per germline, CDR1 SGHVS and CDR2 FQNEAQ. Trimming shortened V by 6 bases and J by 9 bases, and 12 bases separated the two germline ends. Each population that was sorted was more than 95% pure. The chain couples TRBV7-8 to TRBJ2-1; no definite D call. The source of this sequence is a man under 40 with type 1 diabetes. Sequencing used central memory CD4+ T cells from blood. The CDR3 bases are TGTGCCAGCAGTACCCGGTTGGGTGAGCAGTTCTTC. It encodes CASSTRLGEQFF.